Listed below are T cell receptor beta chains from one sample, sequenced in a study of blood T cell repertoires in COVID-19. TCRdb keeps only in-frame clones here, not all; method: immunoSEQ multiplex PCR. The sample has 210,000 or so clones; about 87% are singletons. Input material: peripheral blood. These receptors all stem from a man aged 25-40 years with COVID-19, enrolled during active disease. CDR3s include the opening cysteine and the closing phenylalanine or tryptophan. The D gene is left open where the match is weak. Where a row states a size, it is once, few, many or the class of an expanded clone; other rows omit it.

D: TRBD2
V: TRBV10-3
size: once
J: TRBJ2-7
CDR3: CAISGTSGSYEQYF
DNA: TGTGCCATCAGCGGGACTAGCGGCTCCTACGAGCAGTACTTC

D: TRBD1
V: TRBV5-1
size: NA
J: TRBJ1-1
CDR3: CASSALTGEGTEAFF
DNA: TGCGCCAGCAGCGCGCTGACAGGGGAAGGAACTGAAGCTTTCTTT

D: NA
V: TRBV27
size: once
J: TRBJ1-3
CDR3: CASSWSGSGNTIYF
DNA: TGTGCCAGCAGTTGGTCCGGGTCTGGAAACACCATATATTTT

D: TRBD2
V: TRBV19
size: NA
J: TRBJ2-7
CDR3: CASSIGGTTLGYEQYF
DNA: TGTGCCAGTAGTATAGGGGGGACTACCCTAGGCTACGAGCAGTACTTC

D: TRBD1
V: TRBV30
size: NA
J: TRBJ1-2
CDR3: CAWSWTGNYGYTF
DNA: TGTGCCTGGAGTTGGACAGGGAACTATGGCTACACCTTC

D: NA
V: TRBV7-6
size: NA
J: TRBJ1-1
CDR3: CASSFRTVGTEAFF
DNA: TGTGCCAGCAGCTTCCGGACTGTGGGGACTGAAGCTTTCTTT

D: TRBD1
V: TRBV19
size: NA
J: TRBJ2-3
CDR3: CASSAGTGQADTQYF
DNA: TGTGCCAGTAGTGCCGGGACAGGGCAGGCAGATACGCAGTATTTT

D: NA
V: TRBV2
size: few
J: TRBJ1-1
CDR3: CATLSQNTEAFF
DNA: TGTGCCACCCTCTCACAGAACACTGAAGCTTTCTTT

D: NA
V: TRBV29-1
size: NA
J: TRBJ2-2
CDR3: CSVEAYTGELFF
DNA: TGCAGCGTTGAAGCGTACACCGGGGAGCTGTTTTTT

D: TRBD1
V: TRBV9
size: NA
J: TRBJ1-1
CDR3: CASSVAVTGGREAFF
DNA: TGTGCCAGCAGCGTAGCAGTTACAGGGGGAAGGGAAGCTTTCTTT

D: NA
V: TRBV7-3
size: NA
J: TRBJ2-5
CDR3: CASSLGRGGDLGTQYF
DNA: TGTGCCAGCAGCTTAGGCAGGGGCGGTGACTTGGGGACCCAGTACTTC

D: NA
V: TRBV7-2
size: NA
J: TRBJ1-2
CDR3: CASSLAYHRDYTF
DNA: TGTGCCAGCAGCTTAGCCTATCATAGAGACTACACCTTC

D: TRBD2
V: TRBV6-2/TRBV6-3
size: NA
J: TRBJ2-5
CDR3: CASSGRSETQYF
DNA: TGTGCCAGCAGCGGGAGGTCTGAGACCCAGTACTTC

D: NA
V: TRBV6-5
size: once
J: TRBJ2-2
CDR3: CASSSNAQQGTGELFF
DNA: TGTGCCAGCAGTTCTAACGCCCAACAGGGAACCGGGGAGCTGTTTTTT

D: NA
V: TRBV3-1/TRBV3-2
size: NA
J: TRBJ2-5
CDR3: CASSQHFYRDMTFPYQETQYF
DNA: TGTGCCAGCAGCCAACACTTCTACCGGGACATGACCTTCCCGTACCAAGAGACCCAGTACTTC

D: TRBD1
V: TRBV9
size: NA
J: TRBJ1-1
CDR3: CASSDLTGITEAFF
DNA: TGTGCCAGCAGCGATTTGACAGGGATCACTGAAGCTTTCTTT

D: TRBD1
V: TRBV5-4
size: NA
J: TRBJ1-1
CDR3: CASSLVNRGRTEAFF
DNA: TGTGCCAGCAGCTTGGTTAACAGGGGTAGAACTGAAGCTTTCTTT

D: TRBD1
V: TRBV5-8
size: NA
J: TRBJ2-7
CDR3: CASSLAGGRGNTYEQYF
DNA: TGTGCCAGCAGCTTGGCAGGGGGCAGAGGGAATACCTACGAGCAGTACTTC

D: NA
V: TRBV6-5
size: NA
J: TRBJ1-1
CDR3: CASSRPQTGNTEAFF
DNA: TGTGCCAGCAGTCGCCCCCAGACAGGGAACACTGAAGCTTTCTTT

D: TRBD1
V: TRBV5-1
size: NA
J: TRBJ2-7
CDR3: CASKEAGGAYQYF
DNA: TGCGCCAGCAAGGAGGCAGGGGGCGCTTATCAGTACTTC

D: TRBD2
V: TRBV5-6
size: NA
J: TRBJ2-1
CDR3: CASSSGTSGTWRYNEQFF
DNA: TGTGCCAGCAGCTCGGGGACTAGCGGGACGTGGCGGTACAATGAGCAGTTCTTC

D: TRBD1
V: TRBV19
size: NA
J: TRBJ2-5
CDR3: CASSPDGTVQETQYF
DNA: TGTGCCAGTAGTCCGGACGGGACAGTCCAAGAGACCCAGTACTTC

D: NA
V: TRBV19
size: NA
J: TRBJ1-5
CDR3: CASSIGSQNQPQHF
DNA: TGTGCCAGTAGTATAGGTAGCCAAAATCAGCCCCAGCATTTT

D: TRBD1
V: TRBV7-2
size: NA
J: TRBJ2-2
CDR3: CASSPDRGRIGELFF
DNA: TGTGCCAGCAGCCCCGACAGGGGGCGGATCGGGGAGCTGTTTTTT

D: NA
V: TRBV11-2
size: NA
J: TRBJ1-1
CDR3: CASSLAMETATRNTEAFF
DNA: TGTGCCAGCAGCTTAGCCATGGAGACAGCCACAAGGAACACTGAAGCTTTCTTT

D: NA
V: TRBV29-1
size: NA
J: TRBJ1-1
CDR3: CSVEGLRGVEAFF
DNA: TGCAGCGTTGAAGGCCTCAGGGGAGTTGAAGCTTTCTTT

D: NA
V: TRBV18
size: once
J: TRBJ2-7
CDR3: CASSPPSRRGQYF
DNA: TGTGCCAGCTCACCACCCTCCCGAAGGGGGCAGTACTTC

D: NA
V: TRBV7-2
size: NA
J: TRBJ2-3
CDR3: CASSRGGLTDTQYF
DNA: TGTGCCAGCAGCAGGGGTGGGTTAACAGATACGCAGTATTTT

D: TRBD1
V: TRBV5-1
size: NA
J: TRBJ1-1
CDR3: CASSAGATGAEAFF
DNA: TGCGCCAGCAGCGCGGGCGCGACAGGGGCTGAAGCTTTCTTT

D: TRBD1
V: TRBV25-1
size: NA
J: TRBJ2-1
CDR3: CASWGQGLANEQFF
DNA: TGTGCCAGCTGGGGACAGGGATTAGCCAATGAGCAGTTCTTC

D: TRBD1
V: TRBV2
size: NA
J: TRBJ2-5
CDR3: CASSANPRDRTQETQYF
DNA: TGTGCCAGCAGCGCAAATCCCCGGGACAGAACTCAAGAGACCCAGTACTTC

D: TRBD2
V: TRBV5-1
size: NA
J: TRBJ2-1
CDR3: CASSSGLAGGPDNEQFF
DNA: TGCGCCAGCAGCTCGGGACTAGCGGGAGGGCCGGACAATGAGCAGTTCTTC

D: TRBD1
V: TRBV4-1
size: NA
J: TRBJ1-5
CDR3: CASSPGQKNQPQHF
DNA: TGCGCCAGCAGCCCGGGACAGAAAAATCAGCCCCAGCATTTT

D: NA
V: TRBV9
size: NA
J: TRBJ1-3
CDR3: CASSVTMSGSGNTIYF
DNA: TGTGCCAGCAGCGTGACGATGTCGGGATCTGGAAACACCATATATTTT

D: NA
V: TRBV18
size: few
J: TRBJ2-7
CDR3: CASSPPNSRGSSYEQYF
DNA: TGTGCCAGCTCACCACCGAATTCACGGGGGAGCTCCTACGAGCAGTACTTC

D: NA
V: TRBV18
size: NA
J: TRBJ1-4
CDR3: CASSPQRAANEKLFF
DNA: TGTGCCAGCTCACCTCAGAGGGCGGCTAATGAAAAACTGTTTTTT

D: TRBD1
V: TRBV7-2
size: NA
J: TRBJ1-3
CDR3: CASSFDRGPGNTIYF
DNA: TGTGCCAGCAGCTTCGACAGGGGGCCTGGAAACACCATATATTTT

D: NA
V: TRBV12-3/TRBV12-4
size: NA
J: TRBJ1-2
CDR3: CASSSQGYGYTF
DNA: TGTGCCAGCAGTTCTCAGGGGTATGGCTACACCTTC

D: TRBD1
V: TRBV6-5
size: NA
J: TRBJ2-7
CDR3: CASRLAGGYEQYF
DNA: TGTGCCAGCAGACTCGCAGGGGGCTACGAGCAGTACTTC

D: NA
V: TRBV5-1
size: NA
J: TRBJ1-3
CDR3: CASSITDSFSGNTIYF
DNA: TGCGCCAGCAGCATCACTGACAGCTTCTCTGGAAACACCATATATTTT

D: NA
V: TRBV9
size: NA
J: TRBJ1-3
CDR3: CASSVMSGSGNTIYF
DNA: TGTGCCAGCAGCGTAATGTCAGGGTCTGGAAACACCATATATTTT

D: TRBD1
V: TRBV7-2
size: once
J: TRBJ1-2
CDR3: CASSLVWDSILYGYTF
DNA: TGTGCCAGCAGCTTAGTCTGGGACAGCATACTCTATGGCTACACCTTC

D: NA
V: TRBV29-1
size: NA
J: TRBJ1-1
CDR3: CSAGQRLNTEAFF
DNA: TGCAGCGCCGGACAGCGGCTGAACACTGAAGCTTTCTTT

D: NA
V: TRBV6-5
size: NA
J: TRBJ2-1
CDR3: CASPRGLTENEQFF
DNA: TGTGCCAGCCCCCGGGGACTTACGGAGAATGAGCAGTTCTTC

D: TRBD1
V: TRBV19
size: NA
J: TRBJ1-5
CDR3: CASKMGTASNQPQHF
DNA: TGTGCCAGTAAGATGGGGACAGCCAGCAATCAGCCCCAGCATTTT

D: NA
V: TRBV21-1
size: NA
J: TRBJ2-1
CDR3: CATLTPGRSAYNEQFF
DNA: TGTGCCACCTTAACCCCAGGGAGGTCGGCATACAATGAGCAGTTCTTC

D: NA
V: TRBV10-3
size: NA
J: TRBJ2-2
CDR3: CAISDPVKGSTGELFF
DNA: TGTGCCATCAGTGACCCGGTCAAGGGGTCCACCGGGGAGCTGTTTTTT